A single sample is the source of the 27 T cell receptor beta chains below, sequenced in a study of cytomegalovirus exposure and HLA in healthy donors. The PCR employed 60 Vbeta primers together with 13 Jbeta primers. Sequencing was performed with immunoSEQ multiplex PCR; in TCRdb, only in-frame clones are kept and a portion is missing. The sample consists of 81,000 or so clones, 70% to 80% of them appearing once. Specimen: PBMCs. These receptors came from a man between 45 and 60 years old in good health and CMV-seropositive.

The rearrangement links TRBV2 to TRBJ2-7; TRBD1 might be the D (6 bases). V was trimmed by 6 bases and J by 9 bases, leaving 30 bases between them. There are 17 residues in the CDR3. Germline V gene data show CDR1 as SNHLY and CDR2 as FYNNEI. The CDR3: CASRNQVARDTQRGQYF. In DNA, the CDR3 is TGTGCCAGCAGGAACCAAGTCGCTCGGGACACACAACGGGGGCAGTACTTC.

J is TRBJ1-2 and V is TRBV30, with 7 bases matching TRBD1. The CDR3 covers 18 residues. V shed 3 bases, J shed 0 bases, and the junction held 16 bases outside the gene matches. Germline-derived CDR1 and CDR2 are GTSNPN and SVGIG (reference sequence). The chain's CDR3 is CAWSAGTGQTRSNYGYTF. DNA of the CDR3: TGTGCCTGGAGCGCCGGTACGGGACAGACCCGCTCTAACTATGGCTACACCTTC.

The chain carries TRBV6-6 and TRBJ2-3, with 8 nucleotides matching TRBD1. Trimming removed 10 bases from V and 2 bases from J; junction bases left unmatched: 8. The length of the CDR3 is 14 residues. The germline V gene has CDR1 MNHNY and CDR2 SVGAGI (reference sequence). For the CDR3, the DNA is TGTGCCACCGAATCAGGGGGCCCCACAGATACGCAGTATTTT. Amino acids: CATESGGPTDTQYF.

This clone turned up a few times. The genes are TRBV19 and TRBJ1-1; tentative D call: TRBD1 (6 bases). Per the germline V gene, CDR1 is LNHDA and CDR2 is SQIVND (reference sequence). The CDR3 runs 14 residues. V lost 2 bases and J lost 4, with 11 bases in between. CDR3 DNA: TGTGCCAGTAGTATACAGGGGCAGGTCACTGAAGCTTTCTTT. This gives the protein CASSIQGQVTEAFF.

V is TRBV19 and J is TRBJ2-3, with D tentatively TRBD2 (5 bases). V shed 1 base and J shed 2 bases, with 10 bases lying between them. The CDR3 is 15 amino acids. Germline V gene lookup returns CDR1 LNHDA and CDR2 SQIVND (reference sequence). This CDR3 is CASSIGAGPTDTQYF. CDR3 bases: TGTGCCAGTAGTATAGGGGCGGGTCCCACAGATACGCAGTATTTT.

The chain links TRBV2 to TRBJ1-2, with D hard to call. Per the germline V gene, CDR1 is SNHLY and CDR2 is FYNNEI. V was pared by 5 bases and J by 7 bases, with 8 bases between. The CDR3 is made up of 11 amino acids. The CDR3 spells CASSPSGGYTF. CDR3 bases: TGTGCCAGCAGTCCCAGTGGTGGCTACACCTTC.

This clone has just one count. The chain has TRBV5-1 and TRBJ2-3; the match to TRBD2 covers 11 bases. This CDR3 has 16 amino acids. Germline-derived CDR1 and CDR2 are SGHRS and YFSETQ. With V trimmed by 0 bases and J by 4 bases, 4 bases remained unmatched. CDR3 loop: CASSLALAGGADTQYF. The CDR3 region has the DNA TGCGCCAGCAGCTTGGCTCTAGCGGGAGGAGCAGATACGCAGTATTTT. Complete variable domain (other parts from reference TRBV5-1 and TRBJ2-3): KAGVTQTPRYLIKTRGQQVTLSCSPISGHRSVSWYQQTPGQGLQFLFEYFSETQRNKGNFPGRFSGRQFSNSRSEMNVSTLELGDSALYLCASSLALAGGADTQYFGPGTRLTVL.

This clone was counted a few times. An end of the junction does not agree with germline; a read error may underlie this. The chain combines TRBV4-2 with TRBJ2-4, with 12 bases identical to TRBD1. The length of the CDR3 is 17 residues. Germline V gene sequence: CDR1 LGHNA, CDR2 YNFKEQ. CDR3 nucleotide sequence: TGTGCCAGCAGCCAAGGGGGGACAGGGGGCGGTGAAAACAGTCAGTACTTC. Protein sequence: CASSQGGTGGGENSQYF.

This chain uses TRBV11-2 with TRBJ2-7, with TRBD1 as a possible D gene (5 bases). This CDR3 has 16 amino acids. Trimming left V 0 bases short and J 1 base short, with 13 bases between. From germline, CDR1 is SGHAT and CDR2 FQNNGV. The CDR3 nucleotides are TGTGCCAGCAGCTTAGAAGGCAGGGCTGGGTCCTACGAGCAGTACTTC. This gives the protein CASSLEGRAGSYEQYF. Full variable domain (rest looked up from reference TRBV11-2 and TRBJ2-7): EAGVAQSPRYKIIEKRQSVAFWCNPISGHATLYWYQQILGQGPKLLIQFQNNGVVDDSQLPKDRFSAERLKGVDSTLKIQPAKLEDSAVYLCASSLEGRAGSYEQYFGPGTRLTVT.

The CDR3 loop reads CASSMKWEGLREQFF. The CDR3, as DNA: TGTGCCAGTAGTATGAAGTGGGAGGGACTTCGGGAGCAGTTCTTC. The rearrangement links TRBV19 to TRBJ2-1; 7 bases align to TRBD2. This CDR3 has 15 amino acids. The V gene end was trimmed by 3 bases and the J gene end by 10 bases; junction bases not matched to a gene: 12. Germline V gives CDR1 LNHDA, CDR2 SQIVND (reference sequence).

This clone was detected only a few times. A junction boundary mismatches the germline segment, possibly from a read error. The V gene is TRBV5-5, the J gene TRBJ2-6; TRBD1 might be the D (5 bases). There are 16 residues in the CDR3. Germline CDR1 reads SGHKS; CDR2 reads YYEKEE (reference sequence). The CDR3 coding sequence is TGTGCCAGCAGCTCCCGGACGGGCTCTGGGGCCAACGGCCTGACTTTC. Its translation: CASSSRTGSGANGLTF.

The V and J genes are TRBV7-8 and TRBJ1-1; 8 positions match TRBD1. The CDR3 extends over 15 amino acids. V lost 6 bases and J lost 5; bases outside the gene matches: 11. From germline, CDR1 is SGHVS and CDR2 FQNEAQ. CDR3: CASRRMQGARTEAFF. CDR3 sequence (DNA): TGTGCCAGCAGAAGAATGCAGGGGGCGCGAACTGAAGCTTTCTTT.

This clone has a handful of counts. CDR3 region: CASRGGTYEQYF. As DNA, the CDR3 is TGTGCCAGCAGGGGGGGGACCTACGAGCAGTACTTC. The chain combines TRBV25-1 with TRBJ2-7; 7 nucleotides match TRBD2. With 6 bases clipped from V and 2 bases from J, the junction kept 1 base outside the gene matches. CDR1 is MGHDK, CDR2 SYGVNS, per germline. CDR3 length equals 12 residues.

Comments on this clone: The sample holds other DNA sequences that translate to the same CDR3. The chain links TRBV19 to TRBJ2-7; 8 bases are a match to TRBD1. Germline CDR1 LNHDA, CDR2 SQIVND (reference sequence). CDR3 length equals 14 residues. J gave up 0 bases and V 3 bases, and 1 base lay outside the gene matches. The CDR3 region is CASSIGQGSYEQYF. In DNA, the CDR3 is TGTGCCAGTAGTATTGGACAGGGCTCCTACGAGCAGTACTTC.

The CDR3 DNA reads as TGTGCCAGCAGCCCCCTAGGACAGGGGGCATCTGAAGCTTTCTTT. This translates into CASSPLGQGASEAFF. The chain recombines TRBV4-2 with TRBJ1-1; 11 bases are a match to TRBD1. V lost 4 bases to trimming and J lost 6 bases; unmatched junction nucleotides: 7. Germline assignment: CDR1 LGHNA and CDR2 YNFKEQ. CDR3 size: 15 residues.

For this clone: In the same sample, other DNA sequences code for this CDR3. V is TRBV7-9 and J is TRBJ2-5; D perhaps matches TRBD2 (5 bases). The germline CDR1 and CDR2 sequences are SEHNR and FQNEAQ (reference sequence). The CDR3 extends over 13 amino acids. Deletions cut 0 bases from V and 5 bases from J, with 7 bases between. CDR3 bases: TGTGCCAGCAGCTTAGCGGGAGTGGAGACCCAGTACTTC. It translates to CASSLAGVETQYF. Full variable domain (missing parts from reference TRBV7-9 and TRBJ2-5): DTGVSQNPRHKITKRGQNVTFRCDPISEHNRLYWYRQTLGQGPEFLTYFQNEAQLEKSRLLSDRFSAERPKGSFSTLEIQRTEQGDSAMYLCASSLAGVETQYFGPGTRLLVL.

J is TRBJ2-5 and V is TRBV7-9; no definite D call. The CDR3 spans 14 residues. The germline CDR1 and CDR2 sequences are SEHNR and FQNEAQ (reference sequence). Trimming took off 2 bases at V and 2 bases at J, with 9 bases between the two ends. For the CDR3, the DNA is TGTGCCAGCAGCTTATTGGTCGAGCAAGAGACCCAGTACTTC. It is translated as CASSLLVEQETQYF.

This clone is a singleton in its sample. The V and J genes are TRBV30 and TRBJ2-7, with a weak D call TRBD1 (6 bases). V was pared by 4 bases and J by 4 bases, with 20 bases between. This CDR3 is built from 15 residues. CDR1 is GTSNPN and CDR2 is SVGIG in the germline V gene (reference sequence). CDR3 bases: TGTGCCTGGAACCAAGGATCAGGGGCAGTTTACGAGCAGTACTTC. Encoded protein: CAWNQGSGAVYEQYF.

J is TRBJ2-4 and V is TRBV7-9, with TRBD2 matching 7 bases. Germline V gene data show CDR1 as SEHNR and CDR2 as FQNEAQ (reference sequence). V lost 2 bases and J lost 6; bases outside the gene matches: 7. CDR3 length: 15 residues. The CDR3 here is CASSLPISGVNIQYF. CDR3 in DNA: TGTGCCAGCAGCTTACCAATAAGCGGGGTAAACATTCAGTACTTC.

J is TRBJ2-3 and V is TRBV5-1; 10 bases fit TRBD2. CDR1 is SGHRS and CDR2 is YFSETQ in the germline V gene. V lost 4 bases and J lost 0; bases outside the gene matches: 5. The CDR3 covers 16 residues. The CDR3 reads CASSPVAGGSTDTQYF. Written as DNA, the CDR3 is TGCGCCAGCAGCCCAGTAGCGGGAGGTAGCACAGATACGCAGTATTTT.

The genes are TRBV9 and TRBJ2-5; 7 bases are a match to TRBD1. CDR3 length: 15 amino acids. The V segment lost 2 bases and the J segment 3 bases; nucleotides outside the gene matches: 7. CDR1 and CDR2 from the germline V gene are SGDLS and YYNGEE. CDR3 amino acids: CASSVGPGQKETQYF. DNA for the CDR3: TGTGCCAGCAGCGTTGGGCCGGGACAGAAAGAGACCCAGTACTTC.

V gene TRBV10-1 combines with J gene TRBJ1-3; D unclear. Germline-derived CDR1 and CDR2 are WNHNN and SYGVQD (reference sequence). This CDR3 has 16 residues. V dropped 0 bases and J dropped 3 bases, with 12 bases sitting between them. The CDR3 nucleotides read TGCGCCAGCAGTGAGTCGACGGGGTTAAGTGGAAACACCATATATTTT. It translates to CASSESTGLSGNTIYF.

The rearrangement links TRBV5-5 to TRBJ2-1, with D possibly being TRBD1 (5 bases). Germline CDR1 and CDR2: SGHKS and YYEKEE (reference sequence). Trimming removed 0 bases at V and 6 bases at J, with 10 bases between. This CDR3 has 14 amino acids. The CDR3: CASSLARAFNEQFF. CDR3 DNA: TGTGCCAGCAGCTTGGCCAGGGCTTTCAATGAGCAGTTCTTC. The whole variable domain, filled in from reference TRBV5-5 and TRBJ2-1, reads DAGVTQSPTHLIKTRGQQVTLRCSPISGHKSVSWYQQVLGQGPQFIFQYYEKEERGRGNFPDRFSARQFPNYSSELNVNALLLGDSALYLCASSLARAFNEQFFGPGTRLTVL.

V and J are TRBV5-6 and TRBJ2-7, with D perhaps matching TRBD1 (5 bases). In germline, CDR1 is SGHDT, CDR2 YYEEEE. The CDR3 totals 15 residues. The V end was cut by 1 base, the J end by 4 bases, with 15 bases between. DNA of the CDR3: TGTGCCAGCAGCTTGTGGCCAGGCGGACAATACGAGCAGTACTTC. It translates to CASSLWPGGQYEQYF. The full variable domain, with the rest looked up from reference TRBV5-6 and TRBJ2-7, is DAGVTQSPTHLIKTRGQQVTLRCSPKSGHDTVSWYQQALGQGPQFIFQYYEEEERQRGNFPDRFSGHQFPNYSSELNVNALLLGDSALYLCASSLWPGGQYEQYFGPGTRLTVT.

The chain recombines TRBV7-9 with TRBJ2-5, with a possible D match to TRBD2 (6 bases). Germline CDR1 SEHNR, CDR2 FQNEAQ (reference sequence). The CDR3 loop spans 15 amino acids. With 0 bases removed from V and 7 bases from J, the gap between germline ends came to 15 bases. DNA for the CDR3: TGTGCCAGCAGCTTAGCGTTGGGACTGGGCGTGACCCAGTACTTC. This gives the protein CASSLALGLGVTQYF.

This clone was observed a handful of times. The chain combines TRBV11-3 with TRBJ1-1; 11 bases line up with TRBD1. The CDR3 is made up of 15 amino acids. Trimming at V came to 1 base and at J to 4 bases, leaving 2 bases not matched to a gene. Looked up from germline, CDR1 is SGHNT and CDR2 is YENEEA. The CDR3 DNA is TGTGCCAGCAGCTTAGGGACAGGGGGCCGCACTGAAGCTTTCTTT. It translates to CASSLGTGGRTEAFF.

This clone was picked up a small number of times. V gene TRBV10-3 combines with J gene TRBJ2-2, with 11 nucleotides matching TRBD2. The CDR3 is 16 residues long. Germline V gives CDR1 ENHRY, CDR2 SYGVKD. The trim removed 6 bases at V and 1 base at J, leaving 4 bases unmatched. The CDR3 region is CAIRVGLAENTGELFF. The CDR3 bases are TGTGCCATCAGGGTGGGACTAGCGGAGAACACCGGGGAGCTGTTTTTT.